This passage covers 23 T cell receptor beta chains from one sample sequenced in a study of blood T cell repertoires in COVID-19. Using immunoSEQ multiplex PCR, the repertoire was profiled, and TCRdb retains in-frame clones only, with some absent. The table records around 240,000 clones, more than 80% of them present only once. The specimen sequenced was PBMCs or T cells enriched from blood (not recorded which). These receptors all stem from a man over 45 who had been exposed to COVID-19.

The gene calls are TRBV25-1 and TRBJ1-4, with D possibly TRBD1 on 5 matching bases. Germline lookup yields CDR1 MGHDK and CDR2 SYGVNS. There are 16 residues in the CDR3. V dropped 1 base and J dropped 4 bases, with 13 bases sitting between them. Here the CDR3 reads CASSESGPGDNEKLFF. In nucleotides, the CDR3 is TGTGCCAGCAGTGAATCTGGGCCGGGGGATAATGAAAAACTGTTTTTT. Complete variable domain (other parts from reference TRBV25-1 and TRBJ1-4): EADIYQTPRYLVIGTGKKITLECSQTMGHDKMYWYQQDPGMELHLIHYSYGVNSTEKGDLSSESTVSRIRTEHFPLTLESARPSHTSQYLCASSESGPGDNEKLFFGSGTQLSVL.

This clone has only one observation. This chain uses TRBV7-2 with TRBJ1-2, with a tentative D call TRBD1 (5 bases). Germline V CDR1 and CDR2: SGHTA, FQGNSA. The CDR3 has 14 amino acids. V was pared by 3 bases and J by 6 bases, with 14 bases between. Here the CDR3 DNA reads TGTGCCAGCAGCTTTGGGGTAGGAGGGGATGGCTACACCTTC. Translated: CASSFGVGGDGYTF. The full variable domain, completed using reference TRBV7-2 and TRBJ1-2, is GAGVSQSPSNKVTEKGKDVELRCDPISGHTALYWYRQSLGQGLEFLIYFQGNSAPDKSGLPSDRFSAERTGGSVSTLTIQRTQQEDSAVYLCASSFGVGGDGYTFGSGTRLTVV.

The rearrangement links TRBV29-1 to TRBJ2-3, with 7 nucleotides matching TRBD1. This CDR3 contains 15 residues. Trimming removed 7 bases from V and 0 bases from J; junction bases left unmatched: 10. The germline CDR1 and CDR2 sequences are SQVTM and ANQGSEA. The CDR3 DNA reads TGCAGCGGATCCGGGACAGCCCCTAGCACAGATACGCAGTATTTT. This sequence encodes CSGSGTAPSTDTQYF.

This chain joins TRBV28 and TRBJ2-1; D is uncertain. Germline CDR1 MDHEN, CDR2 SYDVKM. The CDR3 runs to 10 residues. Between the trimmed V and J ends, which lost 5 bases and 8 bases, there was a span of 4 bases. The CDR3 DNA sequence: TGTGCCAGCAGTCGGTATGAGCAGTTCTTC. Amino acid sequence: CASSRYEQFF. The full variable domain, with the rest looked up from reference TRBV28 and TRBJ2-1, is DVKVTQSSRYLVKRTGEKVFLECVQDMDHENMFWYRQDPGLGLRLIYFSYDVKMKEKGDIPEGYSVSREKKERFSLILESASTNQTSMYLCASSRYEQFFGPGTRLTVL.

This sequence joins TRBV24-1 and TRBJ2-7; a possible D gene is TRBD1 (6 bases). Trimming shortened V by 5 bases and J by 4 bases, and 11 bases separated the two germline ends. The germline CDR1 and CDR2 sequences are KGHDR and SFDVKD. This CDR3 is 13 amino acids long. The CDR3 DNA sequence: TGTGCCACCAGTGCCGGGACAAATTACGAGCAGTACTTC. This gives the protein CATSAGTNYEQYF.

The J gene is TRBJ1-2, the V gene TRBV25-1, with 9 bases that match TRBD1. V was pared by 7 bases and J by 1 base, with 10 bases of the junction left unmatched. CDR3 size: 16 residues. Germline loops: CDR1 MGHDK, CDR2 SYGVNS. CDR3 residues: CASTPGQGLINYGYTF. CDR3 nucleotide sequence: TGTGCCAGCACCCCAGGACAGGGGCTGATTAACTATGGCTACACCTTC.

The chain couples TRBV6-1 to TRBJ1-2, with no clear D. CDR1 is MNHNS, CDR2 SASEGT, per germline. The CDR3 length is 14 residues. The V and J ends lost 2 bases and 8 bases respectively, with 15 bases between them. Here the CDR3 reads CASSESGRVGGYTF. Written as DNA, the CDR3 is TGTGCCAGCAGTGAAAGCGGGCGGGTAGGGGGCTACACCTTC.

The rearrangement links TRBV21-1 to TRBJ1-6; whether TRBD1, the table's D call, matches the DNA was not checked. TRBV21-1 is a pseudogene. The CDR3 contains 15 residues. CDR3 sequence reads: CASSKNSSYNSPLHF. The CDR3 DNA is TGTGCCAGCAGCAAAAACAGCTCCTATAATTCACCCCTCCACTTT.

The V and J genes are TRBV7-2 and TRBJ1-2, with 9 bases lining up with TRBD1. CDR1 is SGHTA, CDR2 FQGNSA, per germline. V lost 3 bases to trimming and J lost 7 bases; unmatched junction nucleotides: 12. This CDR3 spans 16 amino acids. CDR3 loop: CASSFTGTGINGGYTF. CDR3 DNA sequence: TGTGCCAGCAGCTTTACCGGGACAGGGATAAATGGTGGCTACACCTTC.

J is TRBJ1-5 and V is TRBV2; the match to TRBD1 covers 8 bases. The trim removed 6 bases at V and 6 bases at J, leaving 4 bases unmatched. The V gene's germline CDR1 is SNHLY and CDR2 FYNNEI. The CDR3 covers 13 residues. The CDR3 region has the DNA TGTGCCAGCAGCAGGGGGCTGGGTCAGCCCCAGCATTTT. It codes for CASSRGLGQPQHF. Supplemented by reference TRBV2 and TRBJ1-5, the full variable domain reads EPEVTQTPSHQVTQMGQEVILRCVPISNHLYFYWYRQILGQKVEFLVSFYNNEISEKSEIFDDQFSVERPDGSNFTLKIRSTKLEDSAMYFCASSRGLGQPQHFGDGTRLSIL.

This rearrangement joins TRBV28 to TRBJ1-4; possibly TRBD1 for D (6 bases). The CDR3 length is 19 residues. V was shortened by 1 base and J by 4 bases, with 22 bases between the two germline ends. Per germline, CDR1 MDHEN and CDR2 SYDVKM. The CDR3 is CASSLSPEGEGGSNEKLFF. CDR3 DNA: TGTGCCAGCAGTTTATCCCCAGAGGGGGAGGGTGGAAGTAATGAAAAACTGTTTTTT.

A remark on this clone: Within the sample, other DNA sequences also encode this same CDR3. As DNA, the CDR3 is TGTGCCAGCAGTGATTTAACGGGGAGAGGGGAGCAGTTCTTC. Translated, it gives CASSDLTGRGEQFF. V gene TRBV2 combines with J gene TRBJ2-1, with a tentative D call TRBD2 (5 bases). The V gene lost 3 bases and the J gene lost 10 bases, with 16 bases spanning the gap. The CDR3 extends over 14 amino acids. In germline, CDR1 is SNHLY, CDR2 FYNNEI.

V and J are TRBV18 and TRBJ2-3; possible D gene TRBD2, 6 bases. Germline CDR1 reads KGHSH; CDR2 reads LQKENI. The CDR3 runs 13 residues. The V end lost 3 bases, the J end lost 6 bases, and 10 bases lay between the germline ends. The CDR3 coding sequence is TGTGCCAGCTCACCCGGGGGAAAGGATACGCAGTATTTT. It is translated as CASSPGGKDTQYF. The whole variable domain, remainder taken from reference TRBV18 and TRBJ2-3, is NAGVMQNPRHLVRRRGQEARLRCSPMKGHSHVYWYRQLPEEGLKFMVYLQKENIIDESGMPKERFSAEFPKEGPSILRIQQVVRGDSAAYFCASSPGGKDTQYFGPGTRLTVL.

This chain links TRBV5-1 with TRBJ2-7; a possible D gene is TRBD2 (5 bases). The CDR3 sequence is 13 residues long. Germline values: CDR1 SGHRS, CDR2 YFSETQ. V was cut by 0 bases and J by 6 bases, with 10 bases left in between. The CDR3 sequence: CASSLVLGSEQYF. The CDR3 DNA is TGCGCCAGCAGCTTGGTTTTAGGGAGCGAGCAGTACTTC.

This clone was seen once. The chain carries TRBV6-1 and TRBJ1-2; TRBD1 agrees at 8 bases. Germline trimming cut 3 bases from V and 7 bases from J; bases unmatched to any gene: 7. Germline CDR1 reads MNHNS; CDR2 reads SASEGT. This CDR3 is built from 14 residues. For the CDR3, the DNA is TGTGCCAGCAGTGATGGTCAGGGGGCGCCTGGCTACACCTTC. This encodes CASSDGQGAPGYTF.

The rearrangement uses TRBV11-3 and TRBJ2-4; D unclear. V was pared by 1 base and J by 5 bases, with 9 bases between. Per the germline V gene, CDR1 is SGHNT and CDR2 is YENEEA. The CDR3 has 14 amino acids. The CDR3 sequence: CASSLGGDQNIQYF. The CDR3 DNA reads TGTGCCAGCAGCTTAGGAGGAGATCAAAACATTCAGTACTTC.

The chain couples TRBV29-1 to TRBJ2-4; 9 nucleotides match TRBD1. The CDR3 is 18 residues long. The germline V gene encodes CDR1 SQVTM and CDR2 ANQGSEA. V trimming: 2 bases; J trimming: 0 bases; junction bases outside the gene matches: 11. CDR3 loop: CSVERTGGVFGAKNIQYF. Here the CDR3 DNA reads TGCAGCGTTGAACGTACAGGGGGCGTCTTCGGAGCCAAAAACATTCAGTACTTC.

The chain uses TRBV20-1 and TRBJ2-4, with 8 nucleotides matching TRBD2. Trimming cost V 3 bases and J 8 bases; bases outside gene matches: 6. Germline assignment: CDR1 DFQATT and CDR2 SNEGSKA (reference sequence). The CDR3 covers 13 residues. The CDR3 is CSASIREGDIQYF. The CDR3 DNA reads TGCAGTGCTAGTATTCGGGAGGGTGACATTCAGTACTTC.

This clone was found a few times. The rearrangement joins TRBV9 to TRBJ1-3, with 8 bases identical to TRBD1. Germline CDR1 reads SGDLS; CDR2 reads YYNGEE. Trimming at V came to 3 bases and at J to 3 bases, leaving 2 bases not matched to a gene. CDR3 length equals 14 residues. CDR3 nucleotides: TGTGCCAGCAGCGGGACAGGGTTTGGAAACACCATATATTTT. Its protein product is CASSGTGFGNTIYF.

The chain carries TRBV28 and TRBJ1-1; 9 bases are shared with TRBD1. Germline V lookup: CDR1 MDHEN, CDR2 SYDVKM. Germline trimming cut 3 bases from V and 3 bases from J; bases unmatched to any gene: 5. CDR3 length equals 15 residues. The CDR3 DNA sequence: TGTGCCAGCAGTTTCGGGACAGGGCTTTACACTGAAGCTTTCTTT. Its translation: CASSFGTGLYTEAFF. Using reference TRBV28 and TRBJ1-1 for the parts outside the CDR3, the full variable domain is DVKVTQSSRYLVKRTGEKVFLECVQDMDHENMFWYRQDPGLGLRLIYFSYDVKMKEKGDIPEGYSVSREKKERFSLILESASTNQTSMYLCASSFGTGLYTEAFFGQGTRLTVV.

DNA of the CDR3: TGTGCCAGTAAAAGGGAGGCTACCACTTATGGCTACACCTTC. This codes for CASKREATTYGYTF. The rearrangement links TRBV19 to TRBJ1-2; D gene ambiguous. CDR1 is LNHDA, CDR2 SQIVND, per germline (reference sequence). The CDR3 is made up of 14 amino acids. V was pared by 7 bases and J by 5 bases, with 17 bases between.

The rearrangement uses TRBV3-1 (or the pseudogene TRBV3-2) and TRBJ1-3; 7 nucleotides match TRBD1. The CDR3 length is 17 residues. V trimming: 4 bases; J trimming: 3 bases; junction bases outside the gene matches: 12. Germline CDR1 and CDR2: LGHDT and YNNKEL (reference sequence). This chain's CDR3 is CASSPGTALDFGNTIYF. In DNA, the CDR3 is TGTGCCAGCAGCCCTGGGACAGCTCTCGATTTTGGAAACACCATATATTTT.

Comments on this clone: Other DNA sequences in this sample translate to the same CDR3. The CDR3 reads CASSLGQGNSPLHF. The CDR3 DNA is TGCGCCAGCAGCTTGGGACAGGGGAATTCACCCCTCCACTTT. The chain uses TRBV5-1 and TRBJ1-6; the match to TRBD1 covers 8 bases. V lost 0 bases and J lost 7; bases outside the gene matches: 0. The CDR3 covers 14 residues. Germline V gene sequence: CDR1 SGHRS, CDR2 YFSETQ.